This record concerns one TCR beta chain sequence. Its antigen is as yet unknown. All of the donors resided in Nashville, Tennessee, and each was a Caucasian adult. V trimming: 1 base; J trimming: 2 bases; junction bases outside the gene matches: 3. The CDR3 is made up of 16 amino acids. The germline CDR1 and CDR2 sequences are SGHTA and FQGTGA. Every subset's genomic DNA went evenly onto several immunoSEQ plates. Only in-frame clones appear in the TCRdb table, and some are missing; sequencing was by immunoSEQ multiplex PCR. The data show approximately 2,300,000 clones, 85% to 95% seen once. This sample is drawn from a study of shared clonotypes between healthy human individuals. Overall study findings and caveats: Memory subsets generally showed smaller estimated richness than naive subsets did.

This receptor was taken from a man younger than 35 in good health. Some clones in this sample may be carry-over from other donors' samples. The V and J genes are TRBV7-3 and TRBJ2-1, with 9 bases identical to TRBD1. Specimen: naive CD4+ T cells from PBMCs. Subset in this sample: CD45RA+ positively selected. For the CDR3, the DNA is TGTGCCAGCAGCTTAAGGGACAGGGTCGCCTACAATGAGCAGTTCTTC. Its translation: CASSLRDRVAYNEQFF.